This TCR beta chain was captured by sequencing in a study of shared clonotypes between healthy human individuals. The J segment lost 6 bases and the V segment lost 5 bases, leaving 18 bases of the junction unmatched. The length of the CDR3 is 20 residues. Germline V gives CDR1 SGHNT, CDR2 YYREEE (reference sequence). TCRdb's table, derived via immunoSEQ multiplex PCR, lists solely in-frame clones and lacks some. The sample has 2.5 million or so clones; around nine tenths are singletons. The V call is TRBV5-4, the J call TRBJ2-1; TRBD2 matches at 15 bases. This clonotype originated in a man aged 18 to 30 in good health. The material sequenced was naive CD4+ T cells sorted from blood. Stated subset: CD45RA+ positively selected. The chain's CDR3 is CASRAGTSGRSSPGLNEQFF. The CDR3 DNA reads as TGTGCCAGCAGGGCCGGGACTAGCGGGAGGTCAAGTCCTGGGCTCAATGAGCAGTTCTTC.